This passage covers 17 T cell receptor beta chains from one sample sequenced in a study of T cell repertoires in cytomegalovirus infection. TCRdb reanalysed the reads using MiXCR and keeps one entry per CDR3 protein. This sample yields more than 85,000 distinct CDR3 sequences, of which more than 15% are seen a single time; 8% belongs to the top ten. Specimen: PBMCs. Every receptor here comes from a human donor in good health (CMV status not recorded). Some clones in this sample may be carry-over from other donors' samples.

This clonotype was seen a few times. The chain uses TRBV10-3 and TRBJ2-3; 15 nucleotides agree with TRBD2. Germline V gene sequence: CDR1 ENHRY, CDR2 SYGVKD. The CDR3 has 17 residues. J lost 4 bases, V lost 5 bases, and 7 bases had no gene match. Written as DNA, the CDR3 is TGTGCCATCAGTCCCTGGACTAGCGGGGGGGCCGCAGATACGCAGTATTTT. Translating gives CAISPWTSGGAADTQYF.

This clonotype appeared many times. V and J are TRBV7-2 and TRBJ2-3; D is perhaps TRBD1 (6 bases). V was cut by 1 base and J by 2 bases, with 13 bases left in between. This CDR3 has 16 residues. CDR1 and CDR2 from the germline V gene are SGHTA and FQGNSA. CDR3 residues: CASSLGAGANTDTQYF. The CDR3 region has the DNA TGTGCCAGCAGCTTAGGAGCAGGGGCGAACACAGATACGCAGTATTTT.

This clonotype has just a few counts. The gene calls are TRBV6-1 and TRBJ1-1, with TRBD1 as a possible D gene (5 bases). This CDR3 is 19 amino acids long. Trimming removed 7 bases at V and 0 bases at J, with 27 bases between. The germline CDR1 and CDR2 sequences are MNHNS and SASEGT. The CDR3 sequence: CASTNDRGAKRMMNTEAFF. The DNA of the CDR3 is TGTGCCAGCACCAACGATCGAGGGGCTAAGAGGATGATGAACACTGAAGCTTTCTTT.

This clonotype has a count of ten or more. This sequence joins TRBV7-2 and TRBJ2-3, with D maybe TRBD2 (5 bases). Trimming removed 1 base at V and 6 bases at J, with 8 bases between. The CDR3 is 13 amino acids. The germline CDR1 and CDR2 sequences are SGHTA and FQGNSA. CDR3 region: CASSLERADTQYF. The CDR3 coding sequence is TGTGCCAGCAGCTTAGAGAGGGCGGATACGCAGTATTTT.

This clonotype was detected only a few times. CDR3 loop: CASSDISGANVLTF. In DNA form, the CDR3 reads TGTGCCAGCAGTGATATCTCTGGGGCCAACGTCCTGACTTTC. V and J are TRBV2 and TRBJ2-6; D not certain. CDR3 length: 14 amino acids. V dropped 3 bases and J dropped 0 bases, with 3 bases sitting between them. Germline V lookup: CDR1 SNHLY, CDR2 FYNNEI.

Only a few counts were recorded for this clonotype. V and J are TRBV28 and TRBJ1-1, with a weak D call TRBD1 (6 bases). Germline CDR1 MDHEN, CDR2 SYDVKM. The CDR3 spans 15 residues. The germline V and J ends were trimmed by 2 bases and 3 bases, with 13 bases remaining between them. The CDR3 sequence: CASSLPGQSYTEAFF. Here the CDR3 DNA reads TGTGCCAGCAGTTTACCCGGACAGAGCTACACTGAAGCTTTCTTT. Filled out from reference TRBV28 and TRBJ1-1, the complete variable domain reads DVKVTQSSRYLVKRTGEKVFLECVQDMDHENMFWYRQDPGLGLRLIYFSYDVKMKEKGDIPEGYSVSREKKERFSLILESASTNQTSMYLCASSLPGQSYTEAFFGQGTRLTVV.

The gene calls are TRBV7-4 and TRBJ2-5; TRBD2 agrees at 16 bases. After removal of 4 bases from V and 3 bases from J, the junction contained 5 bases not matched to a gene. The CDR3 is 17 residues long. The V gene's germline CDR1 is SGHVT and CDR2 SQSDAQ. The CDR3: CASSWGLAGGNEETQYF. The CDR3 nucleotides read TGTGCCAGCAGCTGGGGACTAGCGGGGGGGAACGAAGAGACCCAGTACTTC.

The genes are TRBV29-1 and TRBJ1-2; the D is unclear. The CDR3 is made up of 14 amino acids. V lost 6 bases to trimming and J lost 4 bases, with 18 bases between them. The germline V gene has CDR1 SQVTM and CDR2 ANQGSEA. The chain's CDR3 is CSVPVPTAGYGYTF. In DNA form, the CDR3 reads TGCAGCGTCCCCGTGCCCACCGCCGGCTATGGCTACACCTTC.

This clonotype was observed once. The genes are TRBV19 and TRBJ2-3, with 14 nucleotides matching TRBD2. The ends lost 7 bases at V and 5 bases at J; junction bases unmatched: 14. The CDR3 runs to 18 residues. Germline CDR1 is LNHDA and CDR2 is SQIVND (reference sequence). In DNA form, the CDR3 reads TGTGCCAGTAAGGGGAGGGGGAGAGGGACTAGCGGGGGAGATACGCAGTATTTT. It codes for CASKGRGRGTSGGDTQYF.

The CDR3 is CASSLGTSGGSQETQYF. The DNA for the CDR3 is TGTGCCAGCAGTTTGGGGACTAGCGGGGGTTCTCAAGAGACCCAGTACTTC. The J gene is TRBJ2-5, the V gene TRBV28; 14 nucleotides agree with TRBD2. The CDR3 loop spans 17 amino acids. Trimming took 3 bases from V and 2 from J; bases not matched to a gene: 5. Germline-derived CDR1 and CDR2 are MDHEN and SYDVKM. Full variable domain (remainder filled in from reference TRBV28 and TRBJ2-5): DVKVTQSSRYLVKRTGEKVFLECVQDMDHENMFWYRQDPGLGLRLIYFSYDVKMKEKGDIPEGYSVSREKKERFSLILESASTNQTSMYLCASSLGTSGGSQETQYFGPGTRLLVL.

Ten or more counts support this clonotype. V is TRBV2 and J is TRBJ1-1; 7 positions match TRBD1. Trimming at V came to 6 bases and at J to 5 bases, leaving 12 bases not matched to a gene. Per germline, CDR1 SNHLY and CDR2 FYNNEI. This CDR3 contains 15 residues. The DNA for the CDR3 is TGTGCCAGCAGCGATCGACTCAACAGGGGAACTGAAGCTTTCTTT. Translating gives CASSDRLNRGTEAFF.

This clonotype was counted many times. The chain combines TRBV20-1 with TRBJ2-7; D is unresolved. V lost 3 bases to trimming and J lost 7 bases, with 16 bases between them. This CDR3 comprises 13 residues. Germline-derived CDR1 and CDR2 are DFQATT and SNEGSKA (reference sequence). The chain's CDR3 is CSASDRAPGEQYF. In nucleotides, the CDR3 is TGCAGTGCTAGCGACCGGGCCCCCGGTGAGCAGTACTTC.

This clonotype was seen only a few times. The V and J genes are TRBV28 and TRBJ2-7; D is unresolved. With 3 bases removed from V and 4 bases from J, the gap between germline ends came to 10 bases. Germline-derived CDR1 and CDR2 are MDHEN and SYDVKM. This CDR3 comprises 13 residues. The CDR3 DNA reads as TGTGCCAGCAGTTTGATGGAAAGGTACGAGCAGTACTTC. Translation gives CASSLMERYEQYF.

There are a few counts of this clonotype. The rearrangement links TRBV20-1 to TRBJ1-6, with no clear D. Trimming took off 2 bases at V and 3 bases at J, with 11 bases between the two ends. Germline V CDR1 and CDR2: DFQATT, SNEGSKA (reference sequence). The CDR3 is 15 amino acids. CDR3 in DNA: TGCAGTGCTAGAATCCAGTCCCTCTATAATTCACCCCTCCACTTT. It specifies CSARIQSLYNSPLHF.

This clonotype showed up many times. The rearrangement uses TRBV7-2 and TRBJ1-6, with 9 bases lining up with TRBD1. CDR1 and CDR2 from the germline V gene are SGHTA and FQGNSA. The V segment lost 5 bases and the J segment 1 base; nucleotides outside the gene matches: 3. This CDR3 contains 16 residues. This CDR3 is CASSPQGASYNSPLHF. CDR3 DNA: TGTGCCAGCAGCCCACAGGGGGCATCCTATAATTCACCCCTCCACTTT.

This clonotype was found many times. V usage is TRBV7-2 and J usage is TRBJ2-5; D is possibly TRBD2 (5 bases). This CDR3 comprises 14 residues. Trimming took 0 bases from V and 5 from J, leaving 10 bases between them. Per the germline V gene, CDR1 is SGHTA and CDR2 is FQGNSA. CDR3 protein: CASSLAGIGETQYF. DNA of the CDR3: TGTGCCAGCAGCTTAGCCGGGATCGGGGAGACCCAGTACTTC.

The chain employs TRBV28 and TRBJ1-5; D is unresolved. This CDR3 spans 14 amino acids. The V gene's germline CDR1 is MDHEN and CDR2 SYDVKM. The V end was cut by 5 bases, the J end by 0 bases, with 8 bases between. The CDR3 sequence: CASSLSYSNQPQHF. CDR3 in DNA: TGTGCCAGCAGTCTCTCTTATAGCAATCAGCCCCAGCATTTT. Complete variable domain (other parts from reference TRBV28 and TRBJ1-5): DVKVTQSSRYLVKRTGEKVFLECVQDMDHENMFWYRQDPGLGLRLIYFSYDVKMKEKGDIPEGYSVSREKKERFSLILESASTNQTSMYLCASSLSYSNQPQHFGDGTRLSIL.